This entry describes one TCR beta chain. Its matching antigen is unknown. The sample comes from a study of T-cell memory formation after mild COVID-19. General study points: Chiefly within CM and EM were the contracting CD4+ clones; CD8+ ones were within EMRA. Cross-reactive memory seemingly joined, as some responding clones were found in pre-infection memory.

TCRdb redid the calling of the 5' RACE reads with MiXCR, one entry per CDR3 protein. The top ten clones hold about 3.6% of a sample with about 170,000 distinct CDR3 sequences, 10% to 15% of them seen once. The sample taken for sequencing was PBMCs or a T cell subset sorted from them (not recorded which). The sequence was obtained from a man younger than 35 who had mild COVID-19 (a few samples of this study predate the infection). Cell type and time point are not known.

The CDR3 coding sequence is TGCGCCAGCAGCACGGGACAGGGGACGGGTGACACTGAAGCTTTCTTT. Translated, it gives CASSTGQGTGDTEAFF. The chain combines TRBV5-1 with TRBJ1-1, with TRBD1 matching over 10 bases. CDR3 length: 16 residues. The V gene end was trimmed by 4 bases and the J gene end by 3 bases; junction bases not matched to a gene: 9. CDR1 and CDR2 (germline): SGHRS, YFSETQ.